The entry below describes one T cell receptor (beta chain). Antigen unknown. The sample is drawn from a study of cytomegalovirus exposure and HLA in healthy donors. About the research overall: An earlier analysis found roughly 100 million unique TCR beta sequences from about 190 million T cells.

CDR1 and CDR2 (germline): SGHVS, FQNEAQ. The V and J ends lost 3 bases and 6 bases, in that order; junction bases with no gene match: 2. The CDR3 consists of 13 residues. Whole-study findings and limits: Across donors, most TCRs were seen rarely, yet some public ones were widespread. Later analysis suggested links between common viral pathogens and several top significant clusters. Researchers reported in a later analysis that a missense DCLRE1C variant was tied to TCR beta V- and J-gene trimming.

Primers: 60 Vbeta forward and 13 Jbeta reverse. Libraries were prepared by immunoSEQ multiplex PCR; TCRdb keeps only in-frame clonotypes and omits some of them. The sample yields approximately 240,000 clones, 75% to 85% seen once. This clonotype originated in a woman in her sixties in good health and CMV-seropositive. The chain combines TRBV7-8 with TRBJ1-2; 9 nucleotides match TRBD1. Sequences were obtained from PBMCs. CDR3 loop: CASSLGTGNGYTF. CDR3 coding DNA: TGTGCCAGCAGCTTGGGGACAGGGAATGGCTACACCTTC. Variable domain in full (rest from reference TRBV7-8 and TRBJ1-2): GAGVSQSPRYKVAKRGQDVALRCDPISGHVSLFWYQQALGQGPEFLTYFQNEAQLDKSGLPSDRFFAERPEGSVSTLKIQRTQQEDSAVYLCASSLGTGNGYTFGSGTRLTVV.